The 20 T cell receptor beta chains reported below all come from one sample, sequenced in a study of identifying expanded T cells in peripheral blood. Clones were read by immunoSEQ multiplex PCR, and TCRdb kept only the in-frame ones, dropping some. This sample carries some 75,000 clones, 85% to 90% of them seen once, and the ten largest clones take more than 3%. Sequenced material: blood. All receptors come from a person between 18 and 75 years old in good health.

DNA for the CDR3: TGTGCCTGGAGTACCCAGGGTAGGGACACATATGGCTACACCTTC. Translating it yields CAWSTQGRDTYGYTF. The chain has TRBV30 and TRBJ1-2; the D gene is possibly TRBD1 (6 bases). The ends were cut back, 2 bases at V and 5 bases at J, with 18 bases in the middle. Germline V CDR1 and CDR2: GTSNPN, SVGIG (reference sequence). The CDR3 length is 15 residues.

This clone is a singleton in its sample. This chain connects TRBV10-3 to TRBJ1-1; a possible D gene is TRBD1 (6 bases). The CDR3 runs 13 residues. V was clipped by 3 bases and J by 4 bases, with 9 bases between them. Germline CDR1 reads ENHRY; CDR2 reads SYGVKD. In DNA form, the CDR3 reads TGTGCCATCAGTGACAGGGGAGTCACTGAAGCTTTCTTT. It specifies CAISDRGVTEAFF.

The rearrangement uses TRBV28 and TRBJ2-1; 12 bases are shared with TRBD2. The germline V gene has CDR1 MDHEN and CDR2 SYDVKM. Trimming took 7 bases from V and 1 from J; bases not matched to a gene: 8. The CDR3 is 17 amino acids. The DNA of the CDR3 is TGTGCCAGCACCGGACTAGCGGGAATGCAATCCTACAATGAGCAGTTCTTC. Its translation: CASTGLAGMQSYNEQFF.

V and J are TRBV28 and TRBJ2-4; no firm D call. The V end lost 5 bases, the J end lost 0 bases, and 8 bases lay between the germline ends. CDR1 MDHEN and CDR2 SYDVKM come from the germline V gene. CDR3 size: 14 residues. The CDR3 loop reads CASSILPAKNIQYF. In DNA form, the CDR3 reads TGTGCCAGCAGTATCCTCCCAGCCAAAAACATTCAGTACTTC.

The rearrangement uses TRBV19 and TRBJ1-2, with 7 bases matching TRBD1. The CDR3 runs 14 residues. V trimming: 6 bases; J trimming: 4 bases; junction bases outside the gene matches: 8. In germline, CDR1 is LNHDA, CDR2 SQIVND (reference sequence). The DNA for the CDR3 is TGTGCCAGTAGCAGGGACAGCCAAATCTATGGCTACACCTTC. Encoded protein: CASSRDSQIYGYTF.

For the CDR3, the DNA is TGTGCCAGCAGCTCCGGGACAGGGGGAAATTCACCCCTCCACTTT. Encoded protein: CASSSGTGGNSPLHF. This chain connects TRBV7-8 to TRBJ1-6; 11 nucleotides match TRBD1. Unmatched junction bases numbered 3, after V lost 4 bases and J lost 7 bases. This CDR3 is built from 15 residues. In germline, CDR1 is SGHVS, CDR2 FQNEAQ.

The rearrangement uses TRBV19 and TRBJ2-7; D tentatively reads TRBD1 or TRBD2 (5 bases each). The germline V gene encodes CDR1 LNHDA and CDR2 SQIVND (reference sequence). V shed 1 base and J shed 0 bases, with 10 bases lying between them. The CDR3 is 15 residues long. DNA of the CDR3: TGTGCCAGTAGTATAGGAGGGGCGGACTCCTACGAGCAGTACTTC. Its translation: CASSIGGADSYEQYF.

This clone was seen only once. V is TRBV11-1 and J is TRBJ2-5, with no clear D. The CDR3 length is 11 residues. Germline values: CDR1 SGHAT, CDR2 FQDESV (reference sequence). Between the trimmed V and J ends, which lost 2 bases and 5 bases, there was a span of 3 bases. CDR3 DNA: TGTGCCAGCAGCTTAAGGGAGACCCAGTACTTC. The encoded protein is CASSLRETQYF. Based on the CDR3 plus reference TRBV11-1 and TRBJ2-5, the full variable domain is EAEVAQSPRYKITEKSQAVAFWCDPISGHATLYWYRQILGQGPELLVQFQDESVVDDSQLPKDRFSAERLKGVDSTLKIQPAELGDSAMYLCASSLRETQYFGPGTRLLVL.

This clone is a singleton in its sample. V and J are TRBV18 and TRBJ1-1; 8 nucleotides align to TRBD1. This CDR3 has 15 amino acids. V lost 4 bases, J lost 1 base, and 5 bases stayed unmatched. Germline loops: CDR1 KGHSH, CDR2 LQKENI. The CDR3 nucleotides read TGTGCCAGCTCACGGACAGGGTCCCCGAACACTGAAGCTTTCTTT. Encoded protein: CASSRTGSPNTEAFF.

V and J are TRBV9 and TRBJ2-5, with TRBD2 matching 11 bases. In germline, CDR1 is SGDLS, CDR2 YYNGEE. This CDR3 has 18 residues. Germline trimming cut 0 bases from V and 3 bases from J; bases unmatched to any gene: 10. The CDR3 here is CASSVGLAGGRREETQYF. In DNA, the CDR3 is TGTGCCAGCAGCGTAGGTCTAGCGGGAGGACGAAGAGAAGAGACCCAGTACTTC.

The gene calls are TRBV11-3 and TRBJ2-3; 11 bases map to TRBD2. The CDR3 has 14 residues. Germline V gene data show CDR1 as SGHNT and CDR2 as YENEEA. The ends lost 6 bases at V and 6 bases at J; junction bases unmatched: 5. The DNA for the CDR3 is TGTGCCAGCAGTCTAGCGGGAGGCGGGGATACGCAGTATTTT. Translated, it gives CASSLAGGGDTQYF. The full variable domain, with the rest looked up from reference TRBV11-3 and TRBJ2-3, is EAGVVQSPRYKIIEKKQPVAFWCNPISGHNTLYWYLQNLGQGPELLIRYENEEAVDDSQLPKDRFSAERLKGVDSTLKIQPAELGDSAVYLCASSLAGGGDTQYFGPGTRLTVL.

The V and J genes are TRBV27 and TRBJ2-3; a possible D gene is TRBD2 (5 bases). Germline V gene sequence: CDR1 MNHEY, CDR2 SMNVEV (reference sequence). This CDR3 comprises 15 residues. Trimming removed 7 bases from V and 2 bases from J, with 16 bases in between. The chain's CDR3 is CASNPRAGYTDTQYF. Written as DNA, the CDR3 is TGTGCCAGCAACCCGCGGGCAGGTTACACAGATACGCAGTATTTT.

The chain uses TRBV11-2 and TRBJ2-2, with D possibly being TRBD1 (6 bases). The V gene's germline CDR1 is SGHAT and CDR2 FQNNGV. V was trimmed by 5 bases and J by 3 bases, leaving 13 bases between them. This CDR3 region has 15 residues. The CDR3: CASSPNRADTGELFF. The CDR3 nucleotides read TGTGCCAGCAGCCCTAACAGGGCGGACACCGGGGAGCTGTTTTTT.

This chain's CDR3 is CSVGQAFYGYTF. CDR3 nucleotide sequence: TGCAGCGTTGGACAGGCATTCTATGGCTACACCTTC. The chain has TRBV29-1 and TRBJ1-2, with D perhaps matching TRBD1 (6 bases). From germline, CDR1 is SQVTM and CDR2 ANQGSEA. This CDR3 is built from 12 residues. Trimming took 4 bases from V and 4 from J, leaving 10 bases between them. Supplemented by reference TRBV29-1 and TRBJ1-2, the full variable domain reads SAVISQKPSRDICQRGTSLTIQCQVDSQVTMMFWYRQQPGQSLTLIATANQGSEATYESGFVIDKFPISRPNLTFSTLTVSNMSPEDSSIYLCSVGQAFYGYTFGSGTRLTVV.

This chain uses TRBV2 with TRBJ1-5; D not certain. Trimming stripped 8 bases from V and 6 bases from J, with 11 bases between. CDR3 length: 12 amino acids. The V gene's germline CDR1 is SNHLY and CDR2 FYNNEI. The CDR3: CASDILGQPQHF. The CDR3 coding sequence is TGTGCCAGCGACATCCTCGGTCAGCCCCAGCATTTT.

The chain uses TRBV29-1 and TRBJ1-2; D remains unclear. CDR1 is SQVTM, CDR2 ANQGSEA, per germline. The CDR3 covers 11 residues. Trimming pared 7 bases from V and 4 bases from J, leaving 10 bases between. Here the CDR3 DNA reads TGCAGCGCTCCGATTCCCTATGGCTACACCTTC. Translating gives CSAPIPYGYTF.

This rearrangement joins TRBV7-3 to TRBJ2-2; 10 bases fit TRBD2. The CDR3 totals 16 residues. V dropped 0 bases and J dropped 6; count of bases not matched to a gene: 4. Germline values: CDR1 SGHTA, CDR2 FQGTGA. The CDR3 region has the DNA TGTGCCAGCAGCTTAACGTATAGCGGGAGGTCCGGGGAGCTGTTTTTT. Translation gives CASSLTYSGRSGELFF.

This clone showed up just once. The J gene is TRBJ2-7, the V gene TRBV11-2, with D hard to call. The germline CDR1 and CDR2 sequences are SGHAT and FQNNGV. V gave up 2 bases and J gave up 2 bases, with 13 bases separating them. This CDR3 region has 15 residues. As DNA, the CDR3 is TGTGCCAGCAGCTTACTTGGAAGGATCACCTACGAGCAGTACTTC. Translating it yields CASSLLGRITYEQYF.

The chain uses TRBV7-7 and TRBJ2-5, with D possibly TRBD2 on 6 matching bases. Trimming took off 5 bases at V and 1 base at J, with 14 bases between the two ends. The CDR3 consists of 15 residues. Germline-derived CDR1 and CDR2 are SSHAT and FNYEAQ (reference sequence). CDR3: CASSPSGVPQETQYF. In DNA form, the CDR3 reads TGTGCCAGCAGCCCCTCGGGAGTCCCCCAAGAGACCCAGTACTTC. Complete variable domain (other parts from reference TRBV7-7 and TRBJ2-5): GAGVSQSPRYKVTKRGQDVTLRCDPISSHATLYWYQQALGQGPEFLTYFNYEAQPDKSGLPSDRFSAERPEGSISTLTIQRTEQRDSAMYRCASSPSGVPQETQYFGPGTRLLVL.

V and J are TRBV11-2 and TRBJ2-1, with TRBD2 matching 11 bases. There are 14 residues in the CDR3. CDR1 is SGHAT and CDR2 is FQNNGV in the germline V gene. Losses at the gene ends were 3 bases for V and 8 bases for J; bases not matched to a gene: 3. CDR3 nucleotide sequence: TGTGCCAGCAGCTTTACTAGCGGGAGCGATGAGCAGTTCTTC. It is translated as CASSFTSGSDEQFF.